This T cell receptor (beta chain) was captured by sequencing in a study of tumor and adjacent non-tumor tissue in lung cancer. The library came from three nested PCR rounds adapted from ARM-PCR protocols. TCRdb re-derived calls from the multiplex PCR reads in MiXCR, one entry per CDR3 protein. In the table there are tens of thousands of distinct CDR3 sequences, around 70% of which are singletons. No cell sorting was done before RNA was extracted from the tissue. This non-tumor lung sample came from over 3 cm beyond the tumor edge. This clonotype was observed once. At one end the junction does not follow the germline gene, possibly because of a read error. This CDR3 has 14 amino acids. Germline V gene sequence: CDR1 SGHAT, CDR2 FQNNGV.

The source is a woman aged 50 to 65 with non-small cell lung cancer. The specimen was distant non-tumor lung tissue. The V gene is TRBV11-2, the J gene TRBJ2-1, with 7 nucleotides matching TRBD2. The CDR3 spells CASSLTLLAGEQLF. The CDR3 DNA is TGTGCTAGCAGCTTAACACTCTTGGCGGGAGAGCAATTATTC.